Shown below are 15 T cell receptor beta chains from a single sample sequenced in a study of T-cell memory formation after mild COVID-19 (dated by TCRdb to the early 2020s). Libraries were built with 5' RACE. The run used an Illumina NovaSeq 6000. In-frame beta chains were kept once TCRdb had trimmed the public reads at Q25 with fastp and called clones with MiXCR. Each entry merges the rows of one CDR3 protein and shows their most common DNA and genes. The sample table lists around 200,000 distinct CDR3 sequences, 20% to 25% of them with a count of one. Of the sample, under 25% falls within the top ten clones. Source material: PBMCs or a T cell subset sorted from them (not recorded which). The receptors stem from an adult woman who had mild COVID-19 (a few samples of this study predate the infection). The sample titles of this study are shuffled in the database, so cell type and time point are left out; the donor was told from shared clones.

V is TRBV9 and J is TRBJ2-7; D gene ambiguous. Looked up from germline, CDR1 is SGDLS and CDR2 is YYNGEE. The CDR3 consists of 15 residues. Trimming pared 0 bases from V and 3 bases from J, leaving 13 bases between. This CDR3 reads CASSVGVGTYYEQYF. As DNA, the CDR3 is TGTGCCAGCAGCGTAGGGGTAGGAACGTACTACGAGCAGTACTTC.

This clonotype was detected a few times. The chain links TRBV7-9 to TRBJ1-3; perhaps TRBD1 as D (5 bases). CDR1 is SEHNR and CDR2 is FQNEAQ in the germline V gene (reference sequence). Trimming pared 5 bases from V and 0 bases from J, leaving 11 bases between. The CDR3 sequence is 15 residues long. CDR3 amino acids: CASSPLGDSGNTIYF. The CDR3 DNA reads as TGTGCCAGCAGCCCCCTGGGGGACTCTGGAAACACCATATATTTT.

This clonotype has only a few counts. The chain carries TRBV7-9 and TRBJ2-1, with D perhaps matching TRBD1 (5 bases). The CDR3 is made up of 15 amino acids. CDR1 SEHNR and CDR2 FQNEAQ come from the germline V gene (reference sequence). Trimming stripped 5 bases from V and 6 bases from J, with 17 bases between. Here the CDR3 DNA reads TGTGCCAGCAGCCCCACCGGACAAGGCCTCAATGAGCAGTTCTTC. Translated: CASSPTGQGLNEQFF.

This clonotype came up a few times. V gene TRBV30 combines with J gene TRBJ1-2; the match to TRBD1 covers 7 bases. Germline V lookup: CDR1 GTSNPN, CDR2 SVGIG (reference sequence). V was clipped by 3 bases and J by 2 bases; unmatched bases: 9. There are 15 residues in the CDR3. CDR3 in DNA: TGTGCCTGGAGCCATACGGCAGGGGGAAACTATGGCTACACCTTC. This sequence encodes CAWSHTAGGNYGYTF.

The rearrangement joins TRBV7-9 to TRBJ2-1, with D perhaps matching TRBD2 (5 bases). There are 12 residues in the CDR3. Germline CDR1 reads SEHNR; CDR2 reads FQNEAQ (reference sequence). Trimming took off 8 bases at V and 5 bases at J, with 10 bases between the two ends. The CDR3 coding sequence is TGTGCCAGCTCACGGGATCACAATGAGCAGTTCTTC. Its protein product is CASSRDHNEQFF. Complete variable domain (other parts from reference TRBV7-9 and TRBJ2-1): DTGVSQNPRHKITKRGQNVTFRCDPISEHNRLYWYRQTLGQGPEFLTYFQNEAQLEKSRLLSDRFSAERPKGSFSTLEIQRTEQGDSAMYLCASSRDHNEQFFGPGTRLTVL.

This clonotype was observed once. This rearrangement joins TRBV6-5 to TRBJ2-2; D ambiguous. Germline CDR1 and CDR2: MNHEY and SVGAGI. This CDR3 is 13 amino acids long. With 0 bases removed from V and 8 bases from J, the gap between germline ends came to 7 bases. CDR3 loop: CASSYSGVGELFF. The CDR3 bases are TGTGCCAGCAGTTACTCGGGCGTGGGGGAGCTGTTTTTT.

The gene calls are TRBV4-1 and TRBJ2-7; D is unclear. Germline CDR1 is MGHRA and CDR2 is YSYEKL. CDR3 length: 14 amino acids. The V end lost 0 bases, the J end lost 6 bases, and 12 bases lay between the germline ends. CDR3 nucleotides: TGCGCCAGCAGCCAAGATTTTAAAGGGCTCGAGCAGTACTTC. Amino acids: CASSQDFKGLEQYF.

The CDR3 DNA sequence: TGCGCCAGCAGCTTCGGGACCACGGGTGAAGCTTTCTTT. Translation: CASSFGTTGEAFF. This chain connects TRBV5-1 to TRBJ1-1, with D maybe TRBD1 (5 bases). V was shortened by 2 bases and J by 7 bases, with 12 bases between the two germline ends. CDR1 and CDR2 from the germline V gene are SGHRS and YFSETQ. The CDR3 sequence is 13 residues long. Based on the CDR3 plus reference TRBV5-1 and TRBJ1-1, the full variable domain is KAGVTQTPRYLIKTRGQQVTLSCSPISGHRSVSWYQQTPGQGLQFLFEYFSETQRNKGNFPGRFSGRQFSNSRSEMNVSTLELGDSALYLCASSFGTTGEAFFGQGTRLTVV.

This clonotype was found a few times. The chain uses TRBV9 and TRBJ2-3, with D hard to call. V was trimmed by 5 bases and J by 6 bases, leaving 13 bases between them. The CDR3 is made up of 13 amino acids. Germline assignment: CDR1 SGDLS and CDR2 YYNGEE. The chain's CDR3 is CASRPELMDTQYF. CDR3 DNA: TGTGCCAGCAGACCGGAGTTAATGGATACGCAGTATTTT.

The chain joins TRBV12-3 or TRBV12-4 to TRBJ1-2; 9 positions agree with TRBD1. The trim removed 3 bases at V and 3 bases at J, leaving 14 bases unmatched. This CDR3 has 18 amino acids. This chain's CDR3 is CASSFIGTGIEFYYGYTF. DNA of the CDR3: TGTGCCAGCAGTTTTATAGGGACAGGGATAGAATTTTACTATGGCTACACCTTC.

This chain connects TRBV7-9 to TRBJ1-5, with unresolved D. The CDR3 covers 13 residues. Germline CDR1 reads SEHNR; CDR2 reads FQNEAQ (reference sequence). Trimming shortened V by 4 bases and J by 4 bases, and 8 bases separated the two germline ends. CDR3 DNA sequence: TGTGCCAGCAGCTCCCCCAATAATCAGCCCCAGCATTTT. This codes for CASSSPNNQPQHF. The full variable domain, with the rest looked up from reference TRBV7-9 and TRBJ1-5, is DTGVSQNPRHKITKRGQNVTFRCDPISEHNRLYWYRQTLGQGPEFLTYFQNEAQLEKSRLLSDRFSAERPKGSFSTLEIQRTEQGDSAMYLCASSSPNNQPQHFGDGTRLSIL.

This chain connects TRBV7-3 to TRBJ2-7; 7 bases are shared with TRBD1. V dropped 5 bases and J dropped 0; count of bases not matched to a gene: 7. The CDR3 length is 15 residues. CDR1 SGHTA and CDR2 FQGTGA come from the germline V gene. The CDR3 nucleotides read TGTGCCAGCAGCCTAGGGACAGAAAACTCCTACGAGCAGTACTTC. Translated, it gives CASSLGTENSYEQYF. The full variable domain, completed using reference TRBV7-3 and TRBJ2-7, is GAGVSQTPSNKVTEKGKYVELRCDPISGHTALYWYRQSLGQGPEFLIYFQGTGAADDSGLPNDRFFAVRPEGSVSTLKIQRTERGDSAVYLCASSLGTENSYEQYFGPGTRLTVT.

This chain connects TRBV5-6 to TRBJ2-7; 8 bases are shared with TRBD2. CDR3 length: 15 amino acids. CDR1 is SGHDT and CDR2 is YYEEEE in the germline V gene. V lost 4 bases, J lost 4 bases, and 10 bases stayed unmatched. CDR3 in DNA: TGTGCCAGCAGCCTGCCCGGGGGGGGCTTTTACGAGCAGTACTTC. Translation: CASSLPGGGFYEQYF.

This chain joins TRBV29-1 and TRBJ1-1; D gene uncertain. The CDR3 is 12 residues long. Per the germline V gene, CDR1 is SQVTM and CDR2 is ANQGSEA. With 0 bases removed from V and 11 bases from J, the gap between germline ends came to 13 bases. CDR3 amino acids: CSVEEEEGGAFF. The CDR3 DNA sequence: TGCAGCGTTGAAGAGGAAGAGGGCGGGGCTTTCTTT.

V usage is TRBV7-3 and J usage is TRBJ2-2; D ambiguous. The CDR3 spans 16 residues. V was cut by 1 base and J by 1 base, with 10 bases left in between. Germline V gene lookup returns CDR1 SGHTA and CDR2 FQGTGA. The CDR3 DNA reads TGTGCCAGCAGCTTAATAGCAGAGGAGAACACCGGGGAGCTGTTTTTT. Amino acid sequence: CASSLIAEENTGELFF.